These 15 T cell receptor beta chains were sequenced from one sample in a study of T cells after yellow fever vaccination. TCRdb used MiXCR to reprocess the 5' RACE reads, holding one entry per CDR3 protein. Of approximately 340,000 distinct CDR3 sequences listed, more than 8.5% are singletons. The sequences come from PBMCs, collected on the day of the first yellow fever vaccination. These receptor sequences come from a man aged 18 to 35 who received the YFV17D yellow fever vaccine.

In its sample, this clonotype was seen a few times. V gene TRBV7-8 combines with J gene TRBJ2-1; TRBD2 might be the D (5 bases). This CDR3 has 14 amino acids. Germline CDR1 and CDR2: SGHVS and FQNEAQ. V lost 0 bases, J lost 6 bases, and 9 bases lay in between. The CDR3 reads CASSLAGASNEQFF. CDR3 DNA: TGTGCCAGCAGCTTAGCGGGAGCCAGCAATGAGCAGTTCTTC.

The rearrangement joins TRBV7-9 to TRBJ1-1; D gene uncertain. CDR1 is SEHNR, CDR2 FQNEAQ, per germline (reference sequence). There are 15 residues in the CDR3. V lost 1 base to trimming and J lost 0 bases, with 9 bases between them. CDR3: CASSLGFRLNTEAFF. The CDR3 DNA sequence: TGTGCCAGCAGCTTAGGCTTCCGTTTGAACACTGAAGCTTTCTTT.

This clonotype showed up just once. The J gene is TRBJ2-3, the V gene TRBV29-1; 10 bases fit TRBD1. The germline V gene encodes CDR1 SQVTM and CDR2 ANQGSEA. The J segment lost 6 bases and the V segment lost 8 bases, leaving 11 bases of the junction unmatched. This CDR3 spans 14 amino acids. CDR3: CSLRQGAYPDTQYF. CDR3 coding DNA: TGCAGCTTGCGACAGGGGGCCTACCCGGATACGCAGTATTTT.

The rearrangement uses TRBV5-4 and TRBJ2-7, with 11 bases that match TRBD1. V dropped 2 bases and J dropped 5; count of bases not matched to a gene: 6. The germline V gene encodes CDR1 SGHNT and CDR2 YYREEE (reference sequence). The CDR3 consists of 15 residues. DNA of the CDR3: TGTGCCAGCAGCTTCGGACAGGGGGCAGCGAACGAGCAGTACTTC. This gives the protein CASSFGQGAANEQYF.

V and J are TRBV5-5 and TRBJ1-4; D is uncertain. There are 13 residues in the CDR3. Trimming stripped 3 bases from V and 9 bases from J, with 12 bases between. The V gene's germline CDR1 is SGHKS and CDR2 YYEKEE (reference sequence). The CDR3 coding sequence is TGTGCCAGCAGCTGGAACGGGATGAAAAAACTGTTTTTT. Protein: CASSWNGMKKLFF.

There are many counts of this clonotype. The chain uses TRBV5-1 and TRBJ1-2; TRBD1 aligns across 8 bases. Germline values: CDR1 SGHRS, CDR2 YFSETQ. With V trimmed by 2 bases and J by 8 bases, 5 bases remained unmatched. This CDR3 comprises 13 residues. In DNA, the CDR3 is TGCGCCAGCAGCTTCGGACAGGGTGGCGGCTACACCTTC. Amino acids: CASSFGQGGGYTF.

This clonotype was recorded a few times. This chain uses TRBV7-2 with TRBJ2-5, with 10 bases fitting TRBD1. The CDR3 spans 15 residues. Germline V gene sequence: CDR1 SGHTA, CDR2 FQGNSA. V lost 5 bases and J lost 7; bases outside the gene matches: 10. The CDR3 DNA reads TGTGCCAGCAGCCGAACGGGACAGGGGTGGGTGACCCAGTACTTC. It translates to CASSRTGQGWVTQYF.

This clonotype occurred a few times. The chain has TRBV6-2 or TRBV6-3 and TRBJ1-6; tentative D call: TRBD1 (5 bases). CDR1 is MNHEY and CDR2 is SVGEGT in the germline V gene. Trimming removed 7 bases at V and 9 bases at J, with 10 bases between. This CDR3 is built from 12 residues. The CDR3 DNA follows: TGTGCCAGCACCCCAGGGCCTTCACCCCTCCACTTT. Its translation is CASTPGPSPLHF.

J is TRBJ2-1 and V is TRBV7-3; D gene uncertain. The germline gives CDR1 SGHTA, CDR2 FQGTGA. The CDR3 is 19 residues long. Trimming shortened V by 6 bases and J by 0 bases, and 24 bases separated the two germline ends. CDR3 DNA sequence: TGTGCCAGCAGGAAGGGCGGCGCGACACATTTCAGCTCCTACAATGAGCAGTTCTTC. Amino acids: CASRKGGATHFSSYNEQFF.

The J gene is TRBJ2-5, the V gene TRBV5-1; perhaps D is TRBD1 or TRBD2 (6 bases each). V shed 0 bases and J shed 3 bases, with 15 bases lying between them. Germline CDR1 SGHRS, CDR2 YFSETQ. The CDR3 is 16 residues long. The CDR3 DNA reads as TGCGCCAGCAGCTTGGCCCCGGGGGCCAACAAAGAGACCCAGTACTTC. This codes for CASSLAPGANKETQYF.

This clonotype was counted between two and nine times. The V and J genes are TRBV4-1 and TRBJ2-2; 8 nucleotides align to TRBD1. From germline, CDR1 is MGHRA and CDR2 YSYEKL. The junction had 5 bases not matched to a gene; V was cut back by 4 bases and J by 4 bases. The CDR3 consists of 15 residues. The CDR3 region has the DNA TGCGCCAGCAGCCCGACAGGGGTTATCACCGGGGAGCTGTTTTTT. It specifies CASSPTGVITGELFF.

This clonotype was seen a handful of times. V usage is TRBV13 and J usage is TRBJ2-1; perhaps TRBD2 as D (5 bases). The CDR3 sequence is 15 residues long. The germline V gene has CDR1 PRHDT and CDR2 FYEKMQ (reference sequence). The V and J ends lost 5 bases and 6 bases respectively, with 17 bases between them. The CDR3 coding sequence is TGTGCCAGCAGCCAAGACACCGCCCGGGGCAATGAGCAGTTCTTC. The encoded protein is CASSQDTARGNEQFF.

A few counts support this clonotype. V and J are TRBV20-1 and TRBJ1-2, with 7 nucleotides matching TRBD1. Trimming at V came to 4 bases and at J to 4 bases, leaving 12 bases not matched to a gene. The germline V gene has CDR1 DFQATT and CDR2 SNEGSKA (reference sequence). This CDR3 is 15 amino acids long. The CDR3 DNA sequence: TGCAGTGCTATAGCGACAGGGTCAGATCTCTATGGCTACACCTTC. This sequence encodes CSAIATGSDLYGYTF.

This sequence joins TRBV5-1 and TRBJ2-3, with D unclear. V was cut by 0 bases and J by 2 bases, with 7 bases left in between. This CDR3 has 14 residues. The germline V gene has CDR1 SGHRS and CDR2 YFSETQ. CDR3 nucleotide sequence: TGCGCCAGCAGCTTGGTCGGAGCCACAGATACGCAGTATTTT. Translation: CASSLVGATDTQYF.

This clonotype was seen more than once but under ten times. V and J are TRBV5-1 and TRBJ1-2; 9 nucleotides agree with TRBD1. Per germline, CDR1 SGHRS and CDR2 YFSETQ. Unmatched junction bases numbered 7, after V lost 1 base and J lost 6 bases. The CDR3 is 15 residues long. CDR3 bases: TGCGCCAGCAGCTTGACAGGGGGCTTGGACAATGGCTACACCTTC. Translation gives CASSLTGGLDNGYTF.